One and the same sample provided the 29 T cell receptor beta chains below, sequenced in a study of cytomegalovirus exposure and HLA in healthy donors. Researchers ran the PCR with 60 Vbeta and 13 Jbeta primers. Sequencing used immunoSEQ multiplex PCR; TCRdb keeps in-frame clones, though not all of them. The repertoire holds about 140,000 clones, around 72% seen once, with about 1.2% in the top ten. The sequencing input was PBMCs. These receptors were obtained from a woman aged 35 to 49 in good health and CMV-seronegative.

The chain uses TRBV13 and TRBJ2-7, with 8 bases fitting TRBD1. Germline V gene data show CDR1 as PRHDT and CDR2 as FYEKMQ (reference sequence). This CDR3 region has 14 residues. Trimming at V came to 2 bases and at J to 3 bases, leaving 3 bases not matched to a gene. CDR3 sequence (DNA): TGTGCCAGCAGCTTAAAGGGGACAGGCTACGAGCAGTACTTC. This encodes CASSLKGTGYEQYF.

The V call is TRBV19, the J call TRBJ2-3, with 10 bases lining up with TRBD2. Germline V gene lookup returns CDR1 LNHDA and CDR2 SQIVND (reference sequence). The CDR3 has 16 amino acids. With V trimmed by 8 bases and J by 6 bases, 14 bases remained unmatched. As DNA, the CDR3 is TGTGCCAGTGGTCGCACTTACGGGACTAGCGTCGATACGCAGTATTTT. This codes for CASGRTYGTSVDTQYF.

V is TRBV7-9 and J is TRBJ1-1, with D possibly TRBD1 on 5 matching bases. Looked up from germline, CDR1 is SEHNR and CDR2 is FQNEAQ (reference sequence). This CDR3 spans 12 amino acids. Trimming stripped 3 bases from V and 5 bases from J, with 7 bases between. The CDR3 bases are TGTGCCAGCAGCTTCACAGGAACTGAAGCTTTCTTT. Protein sequence: CASSFTGTEAFF.

The chain has TRBV7-3 and TRBJ2-7, with 15 bases matching TRBD2. This CDR3 is 17 amino acids long. V lost 3 bases to trimming and J lost 6 bases; unmatched junction nucleotides: 9. Germline-derived CDR1 and CDR2 are SGHTA and FQGTGA. The DNA of the CDR3 is TGTGCCAGCAGCTTTTCCGGGACTAGCGGGGGGTTGAGCGAGCAGTACTTC. Residues: CASSFSGTSGGLSEQYF.

Notes on this clone: At the DNA level, this CDR3 is encoded by other sequences in the same sample as well. J is TRBJ2-5 and V is TRBV5-1; 7 nucleotides agree with TRBD2. Germline V gene lookup returns CDR1 SGHRS and CDR2 YFSETQ. The J segment lost 1 base and the V segment lost 4 bases, leaving 1 base of the junction unmatched. This CDR3 has 13 residues. CDR3 in amino acids: CASSGGGQETQYF. The CDR3 region has the DNA TGCGCCAGCAGCGGGGGGGGCCAAGAGACCCAGTACTTC.

The gene calls are TRBV2 and TRBJ2-7; no clear D. V gave up 2 bases and J gave up 1 base, with 6 bases separating them. Germline V gene data show CDR1 as SNHLY and CDR2 as FYNNEI. The length of the CDR3 is 13 residues. CDR3 sequence: CASSERVSYEQYV. For the CDR3, the DNA is TGTGCCAGCAGTGAACGGGTGTCCTACGAGCAGTACGTC.

The chain links TRBV5-6 to TRBJ1-1; the D gene is possibly TRBD1 (6 bases). This CDR3 spans 16 amino acids. Germline CDR1 is SGHDT and CDR2 is YYEEEE. Trimming stripped 2 bases from V and 0 bases from J, with 14 bases between. For the CDR3, the DNA is TGTGCCAGCAGCTTTGGCACGGACAGCGTGAACACTGAAGCTTTCTTT. Amino acids: CASSFGTDSVNTEAFF. Supplemented by reference TRBV5-6 and TRBJ1-1, the full variable domain reads DAGVTQSPTHLIKTRGQQVTLRCSPKSGHDTVSWYQQALGQGPQFIFQYYEEEERQRGNFPDRFSGHQFPNYSSELNVNALLLGDSALYLCASSFGTDSVNTEAFFGQGTRLTVV.

The chain is built from TRBV27 and TRBJ2-7; D is uncertain. Trimming pared 5 bases from V and 0 bases from J, leaving 5 bases between. The CDR3 length is 12 residues. CDR1 MNHEY and CDR2 SMNVEV come from the germline V gene (reference sequence). Here the CDR3 DNA reads TGTGCCAGCAGTCCTATCTCCTACGAGCAGTACTTC. This encodes CASSPISYEQYF.

The rearrangement uses TRBV2 and TRBJ1-2; the match to TRBD1 covers 8 bases. V was clipped by 6 bases and J by 6 bases; unmatched bases: 3. CDR3 size: 12 residues. Germline CDR1 and CDR2: SNHLY and FYNNEI. In DNA, the CDR3 is TGTGCCAGCAGCCGGACAGGGAATGGCTACACCTTC. This sequence encodes CASSRTGNGYTF.

The chain employs TRBV10-3 and TRBJ2-7; a weak D match, TRBD2 (5 bases). Germline CDR1 ENHRY, CDR2 SYGVKD. Trimming took off 7 bases at V and 5 bases at J, with 15 bases between the two ends. CDR3 length equals 13 residues. The CDR3 loop reads CAIKVNGDDEQYF. The DNA of the CDR3 is TGTGCCATCAAGGTGAACGGGGATGACGAGCAGTACTTC.

This clone has a handful of counts. The chain combines TRBV18 with TRBJ1-3; TRBD1 agrees at 7 bases. There are 17 residues in the CDR3. Germline V gene sequence: CDR1 KGHSH, CDR2 LQKENI. Trimming took 5 bases from V and 0 from J; bases not matched to a gene: 10. As DNA, the CDR3 is TGTGCCAGCTCAGCGCAGACAGGGACGAACTCTGGAAACACCATATATTTT. Amino acids: CASSAQTGTNSGNTIYF. The whole variable domain, remainder taken from reference TRBV18 and TRBJ1-3, is NAGVMQNPRHLVRRRGQEARLRCSPMKGHSHVYWYRQLPEEGLKFMVYLQKENIIDESGMPKERFSAEFPKEGPSILRIQQVVRGDSAAYFCASSAQTGTNSGNTIYFGEGSWLTVV.

V and J are TRBV10-2 and TRBJ2-1, with 7 nucleotides matching TRBD1. Germline lookup yields CDR1 WSHSY and CDR2 SAAADI. V was clipped by 7 bases and J by 5 bases; unmatched bases: 8. The CDR3 totals 14 residues. CDR3 region: CASKETGVHNEQFF. DNA for the CDR3: TGCGCCAGCAAAGAAACAGGGGTCCACAATGAGCAGTTCTTC.

V and J are TRBV27 and TRBJ1-2; D is possibly TRBD1 (5 bases). Germline lookup yields CDR1 MNHEY and CDR2 SMNVEV (reference sequence). V gave up 6 bases and J gave up 8 bases, with 13 bases separating them. This CDR3 has 12 residues. The CDR3 region is CASSPTGWGYTF. The CDR3 nucleotides are TGTGCCAGCAGCCCCACAGGTTGGGGCTACACCTTC.

J is TRBJ1-1 and V is TRBV4-2, with a weak D call TRBD1 (6 bases). This CDR3 contains 15 residues. Germline V gene data show CDR1 as LGHNA and CDR2 as YNFKEQ. V was cut by 4 bases and J by 1 base, with 13 bases left in between. In DNA form, the CDR3 reads TGTGCCAGCAGCCCACCGACAGGTTCGAACACTGAAGCTTTCTTT. Its protein product is CASSPPTGSNTEAFF.

The gene calls are TRBV11-3 and TRBJ2-7; no reliable D call. This CDR3 contains 13 residues. The V end lost 1 base, the J end lost 5 bases, and 9 bases lay between the germline ends. Germline V gives CDR1 SGHNT, CDR2 YENEEA. The chain's CDR3 is CASSLGGIHEQYF. The CDR3 bases are TGTGCCAGCAGCTTAGGAGGAATCCACGAGCAGTACTTC.

The rearrangement links TRBV2 to TRBJ2-6, with no clear D. Trimming shortened V by 8 bases and J by 4 bases, and 15 bases separated the two germline ends. The CDR3 sequence is 15 residues long. Germline V gene sequence: CDR1 SNHLY, CDR2 FYNNEI. Here the CDR3 DNA reads TGTGCCAGCGGCGAACACAGCACGGGGGCCAACGTCCTGACTTTC. As protein: CASGEHSTGANVLTF.

The chain recombines TRBV9 with TRBJ2-1; D unclear. Trimming left V 0 bases short and J 3 bases short, with 10 bases between. The CDR3 has 15 residues. The germline V gene encodes CDR1 SGDLS and CDR2 YYNGEE. The CDR3 DNA reads as TGTGCCAGCAGCGTAGACTCTGCTAGCTACAATGAGCAGTTCTTC. Protein product: CASSVDSASYNEQFF.

This chain links TRBV10-2 with TRBJ2-3, with 8 bases that match TRBD1. The CDR3 runs to 14 residues. In germline, CDR1 is WSHSY, CDR2 SAAADI. V lost 6 bases and J lost 3; bases outside the gene matches: 5. CDR3 nucleotide sequence: TGCGCCAGCAGAAAGGACAGGGCTACAGATACGCAGTATTTT. Encoded protein: CASRKDRATDTQYF.

This clone was seen only a few times. The chain combines TRBV7-2 with TRBJ1-4; 7 nucleotides agree with TRBD1. V trimming: 4 bases; J trimming: 4 bases; junction bases outside the gene matches: 3. This CDR3 is 14 amino acids long. CDR1 and CDR2 from the germline V gene are SGHTA and FQGNSA. Here the CDR3 reads CASSSQGSNEKLFF. In DNA, the CDR3 is TGTGCCAGCAGCTCACAGGGGAGTAATGAAAAACTGTTTTTT.

Here the CDR3 reads CASSLDRDSFTDTQYF. CDR3 in DNA: TGCGCCAGCAGCTTGGACCGGGACAGCTTCACAGATACGCAGTATTTT. The genes are TRBV5-1 and TRBJ2-3; 7 bases agree with TRBD1. V was clipped by 0 bases and J by 2 bases; unmatched bases: 6. The CDR3 has 16 amino acids. CDR1 and CDR2 from the germline V gene are SGHRS and YFSETQ.

J is TRBJ2-1 and V is TRBV9; tentatively, D is TRBD2 (6 bases). Deletions cut 1 base from V and 3 bases from J, with 11 bases between. This CDR3 is built from 15 residues. Germline CDR1 and CDR2: SGDLS and YYNGEE. This CDR3 is CASSVWSSGYNEQFF. CDR3 nucleotides: TGTGCCAGCAGCGTATGGAGTAGCGGCTACAATGAGCAGTTCTTC.

The chain is built from TRBV7-8 and TRBJ2-3; 12 nucleotides align to TRBD2. The germline V gene encodes CDR1 SGHVS and CDR2 FQNEAQ. CDR3 size: 16 residues. The V segment lost 4 bases and the J segment 2 bases; nucleotides outside the gene matches: 4. The CDR3 spells CASSSRLAGVTDTQYF. Written as DNA, the CDR3 is TGTGCCAGCAGCTCTCGACTAGCGGGGGTCACAGATACGCAGTATTTT.

Of note for this clone: Other DNA sequences in the sample encode the same CDR3. V usage is TRBV7-9 and J usage is TRBJ2-1; 12 positions match TRBD2. Germline lookup yields CDR1 SEHNR and CDR2 FQNEAQ (reference sequence). The CDR3 extends over 15 amino acids. Trimming cost V 1 base and J 7 bases; bases outside gene matches: 2. CDR3 amino acids: CASSLGLAGGNEQFF. CDR3 nucleotides: TGTGCCAGCAGCTTAGGGCTAGCGGGGGGGAATGAGCAGTTCTTC.

The chain is built from TRBV5-1 and TRBJ1-6, with D perhaps TRBD1 (5 bases). CDR1 and CDR2 (germline): SGHRS, YFSETQ. This CDR3 has 14 residues. The V and J ends lost 0 bases and 7 bases respectively, with 8 bases between them. The CDR3 protein is CASSLGQSNSPLHF. The CDR3 nucleotides read TGCGCCAGCAGCTTGGGACAGTCCAATTCACCCCTCCACTTT.

This clone turned up a few times. V is TRBV5-1 and J is TRBJ2-2, with 8 bases fitting TRBD1. The CDR3 loop spans 15 amino acids. Trimming cost V 4 bases and J 5 bases; bases outside gene matches: 7. Germline CDR1 reads SGHRS; CDR2 reads YFSETQ. The CDR3 loop reads CASSPRQGSTGELFF. CDR3 DNA: TGCGCCAGCAGCCCCAGACAGGGGTCAACCGGGGAGCTGTTTTTT.

This clone was observed once. The V and J genes are TRBV19 and TRBJ2-1; tentative D call: TRBD1 (6 bases). The germline gives CDR1 LNHDA, CDR2 SQIVND (reference sequence). The germline V and J ends were trimmed by 3 bases and 3 bases, with 12 bases remaining between them. The CDR3 extends over 15 amino acids. CDR3 DNA sequence: TGTGCCAGTAGTATGGCAGGGACAATCTACAATGAGCAGTTCTTC. Protein sequence: CASSMAGTIYNEQFF.

In its sample, this clone was seen once. The rearrangement links TRBV28 to TRBJ1-6; TRBD1 is a possible D gene (6 bases). Trimming cost V 5 bases and J 9 bases, with 11 bases left between them. This CDR3 is built from 13 residues. Germline V gene data show CDR1 as MDHEN and CDR2 as SYDVKM. CDR3 nucleotides: TGTGCCAGCAGTACAGGGTACGGTTCACCCCTCCACTTT. Translated, it gives CASSTGYGSPLHF.

V gene TRBV29-1 combines with J gene TRBJ2-1; 10 bases map to TRBD1. The germline gives CDR1 SQVTM, CDR2 ANQGSEA. With 5 bases clipped from V and 6 bases from J, the junction kept 7 bases outside the gene matches. This CDR3 is built from 14 residues. In DNA, the CDR3 is TGCAGCGTTACACGGGACAGGGGCTGCAATGAGCAGTTCTTC. Amino acids: CSVTRDRGCNEQFF.

V and J are TRBV5-1 and TRBJ2-1, with a tentative D call TRBD1 (5 bases). In germline, CDR1 is SGHRS, CDR2 YFSETQ. The CDR3 runs to 14 residues. V shed 0 bases and J shed 4 bases, with 8 bases lying between them. The CDR3 DNA sequence: TGCGCCAGCAGCTTGGGGGGCCTTTACAATGAGCAGTTCTTC. Translated: CASSLGGLYNEQFF.